Presented here are 9 T cell receptor beta chains from one specimen sequenced in a study of cytotoxic CD8 clonotypes in ibrutinib-treated CLL. The protocol was immunoSEQ multiplex PCR, while the TCRdb copy is restricted to in-frame clones and leaves out a portion. The repertoire holds under 300,000 clones, 70% seen once, with 15% in the top ten. Sequencing was performed on PBMCs, taken after 24 months of ibrutinib treatment. The receptors were sampled from a human donor with chronic lymphocytic leukemia.

V gene TRBV19 combines with J gene TRBJ1-1, with D tentatively TRBD1 (6 bases). Trimming removed 6 bases from V and 7 bases from J, with 18 bases in between. The CDR3 runs 14 residues. Germline V CDR1 and CDR2: LNHDA, SQIVND (reference sequence). The CDR3: CASRDGTPVFEAFF. The CDR3 nucleotides are TGTGCCAGTAGAGACGGGACACCCGTGTTTGAAGCTTTCTTT.

The gene calls are TRBV27 and TRBJ2-4, with D unclear. CDR1 MNHEY and CDR2 SMNVEV come from the germline V gene (reference sequence). V was shortened by 3 bases and J by 2 bases, with 8 bases between the two germline ends. This CDR3 has 14 residues. CDR3 sequence (DNA): TGTGCCAGCAGTTTTGACGGAACCAAAAACATTCAGTACTTC. Its protein product is CASSFDGTKNIQYF.

The table lists this clone with a few counts. V is TRBV4-3 and J is TRBJ1-2; 11 bases fit TRBD1. This CDR3 comprises 16 residues. Germline loops: CDR1 LGHNA, CDR2 YSLEER. With V trimmed by 4 bases and J by 0 bases, 4 bases remained unmatched. CDR3 loop: CASSRGQGVANYGYTF. CDR3 DNA: TGCGCCAGCAGCCGGGGACAGGGGGTAGCTAACTATGGCTACACCTTC.

This clone was detected a few times. The chain carries TRBV7-9 and TRBJ2-1; 10 bases agree with TRBD1. V lost 7 bases, J lost 9 bases, and 6 bases stayed unmatched. There are 13 residues in the CDR3. Germline CDR1 reads SEHNR; CDR2 reads FQNEAQ (reference sequence). CDR3 protein: CASIPGQGIEQFF. The CDR3 bases are TGTGCCAGCATACCGGGACAGGGGATTGAGCAGTTCTTC.

The V and J genes are TRBV30 and TRBJ1-5; D is perhaps TRBD1 (5 bases). With 1 base removed from V and 1 base from J, the gap between germline ends came to 8 bases. The CDR3 is 14 amino acids. CDR1 and CDR2 from the germline V gene are GTSNPN and SVGIG (reference sequence). In DNA, the CDR3 is TGTGCCTGGAGTGATGGGGGAAGCAATCAGCCCCAGCATTTT. As protein: CAWSDGGSNQPQHF.

The chain carries TRBV9 and TRBJ2-3; 13 nucleotides match TRBD2. The CDR3 is made up of 15 amino acids. Trimming took 0 bases from V and 9 from J; bases not matched to a gene: 4. Germline V lookup: CDR1 SGDLS, CDR2 YYNGEE. The CDR3 DNA reads as TGTGCCAGCAGCGTAGCGGGACTAGCGGGACTAACGCAGTATTTT. Translated: CASSVAGLAGLTQYF.

The V gene is TRBV7-9, the J gene TRBJ2-5; D gene unclear. The CDR3 is 11 residues long. Trimming cost V 6 bases and J 4 bases, with 6 bases left between them. From germline, CDR1 is SEHNR and CDR2 FQNEAQ (reference sequence). The CDR3 is CASSRSETQYF. In nucleotides, the CDR3 is TGTGCCAGCAGTCGATCAGAGACCCAGTACTTC.

The V and J genes are TRBV5-6 and TRBJ2-3, with D perhaps TRBD2 (6 bases). The ends were cut back, 6 bases at V and 5 bases at J, with 19 bases in the middle. Germline CDR1 is SGHDT and CDR2 is YYEEEE. The CDR3 totals 15 residues. The CDR3 nucleotides are TGTGCCAGCACCTTCACGGGCGGGAAAGAAGATACGCAGTATTTT. Protein sequence: CASTFTGGKEDTQYF.

This clone was seen a single time. V gene TRBV5-1 combines with J gene TRBJ2-1; maybe TRBD1 (6 bases). Deletions cut 2 bases from V and 3 bases from J, with 12 bases between. Germline V lookup: CDR1 SGHRS, CDR2 YFSETQ. This CDR3 has 15 amino acids. CDR3 sequence: CASSFGQGNYNEQFF. CDR3 DNA: TGCGCCAGCAGCTTCGGTCAGGGGAACTACAATGAGCAGTTCTTC.